The 2 T cell receptor beta chains below were found in one sample sequenced in a study of OX40 agonist ivuxolimab in advanced cancers. This table comes from immunoSEQ multiplex PCR, and its TCRdb copy is limited to in-frame clones, with some not included. Here the sample spans 80,000 or so clones, approximately 80% being singletons. The source was CD4+ or CD8+ T cells sorted from blood, collected in a trial of the OX40 agonist ivuxolimab. These receptors came from an adult with an advanced solid tumor such as melanoma, head and neck, liver or kidney cancer.

This chain connects TRBV18 to TRBJ2-1; 9 bases match TRBD2. Per germline, CDR1 KGHSH and CDR2 LQKENI. With 2 bases clipped from V and 9 bases from J, the junction kept 17 bases outside the gene matches. This CDR3 region has 18 residues. In nucleotides, the CDR3 is TGTGCCAGCTCACCAGCTGGAGCAGCGGGAGGATTACGGGCTGAGCAGTTCTTC. The encoded protein is CASSPAGAAGGLRAEQFF.

The CDR3 sequence is CASSLLTTSNQPQHF. The CDR3 nucleotides read TGTGCCAGCAGTTTACTCACCACAAGCAATCAGCCCCAGCATTTT. This chain uses TRBV28 with TRBJ1-5; D remains ambiguous. The CDR3 spans 15 residues. The V end lost 2 bases, the J end lost 1 base, and 9 bases lay between the germline ends. The V gene's germline CDR1 is MDHEN and CDR2 SYDVKM.